This TCR beta chain was obtained from a study of Graves' ophthalmopathy and Graves' hyperthyroidism. V was cut by 1 base and J by 5 bases, with 12 bases left in between. The CDR3 is 14 amino acids. Germline CDR1 SEHNR, CDR2 FQNEAQ (reference sequence). By sample share, this clonotype is medium-sized. Newly diagnosed, the hyperthyroidism patients had under 2 months' duration and were aged 18 to 65. As the template, RNA transcripts were used to amplify TCR beta CDR3 regions. Second-round multiplex PCR followed a first-round RT-PCR using HTBI primers. TCRdb used MiXCR to reprocess the multiplex PCR reads, holding one entry per CDR3 protein. The sample carries tens of thousands of distinct CDR3 sequences, 45% to 60% recorded once.

Sequencing used peripheral blood. The TCR comes from an adult woman with stable Graves' hyperthyroidism. The chain couples TRBV7-9 to TRBJ2-7; no reliable D call. Written as DNA, the CDR3 is TGTGCCAGCAGCTTAGTCCAGGCCCCGGACGAGCAGTACTTC. Amino acids: CASSLVQAPDEQYF.